A single sample is the source of the 20 T cell receptor beta chains below, sequenced in a study of T cells expressing NK-cell markers. Reanalyzing the 5' RACE reads, TCRdb keeps one entry per CDR3 protein, without DNA. The sample holds around 280,000 distinct CDR3 sequences. The sample comprised blood T cells: a sorted CD56 or NKG2C T cell subset, CD4+ or CD8+ T cells, or bulk PBMC T cells (not recorded which). The source of these receptors is a man aged 18 to 30 in good health.

The V gene is TRBV12-3 or TRBV12-4, the J gene TRBJ2-3; TCRdb's assignment of TRBD2 cannot be checked, as there is no DNA. This CDR3 comprises 18 residues. CDR3 sequence reads: CASSLLSLAGVYTDTQYF.

The chain joins TRBV6-1 to TRBJ2-1; TCRdb designates TRBD2, a call that cannot be tested without DNA. The germline CDR1 and CDR2 sequences are MNHNS and SASEGT. The length of the CDR3 is 15 residues. Here the CDR3 reads CASGISGRAYNEQFF.

V gene TRBV4-2 combines with J gene TRBJ2-1. The CDR3 runs to 14 residues. Germline values: CDR1 LGHNA, CDR2 YNFKEQ. This CDR3 is CASSQDLDGLKQFF.

The rearrangement joins TRBV24-1 to TRBJ2-1; without DNA, the TCRdb call of TRBD2 cannot be checked. This CDR3 comprises 14 residues. The V gene's germline CDR1 is KGHDR and CDR2 SFDVKD. The CDR3 loop is CATRGLAGGNEQFF.

The chain links TRBV29-1 to TRBJ2-3. Germline V CDR1 and CDR2: SQVTM, ANQGSEA. The length of the CDR3 is 11 residues. The CDR3 loop reads CSVVLGDTQYF.

The chain uses TRBV12-3 or TRBV12-4 and TRBJ2-1; TCRdb's assignment of TRBD2 cannot be checked, as there is no DNA. The CDR3 has 14 amino acids. The CDR3 spells CASTRTAGGNEQFF.

The rearrangement uses TRBV29-1 and TRBJ2-7; TCRdb outputs TRBD2, but without DNA this stays unchecked. The germline gives CDR1 SQVTM, CDR2 ANQGSEA. This CDR3 has 16 residues. This CDR3 reads CSVSGTSGSRNYEQYF.

J is TRBJ1-1 and V is TRBV29-1. This CDR3 is 12 amino acids long. Germline V CDR1 and CDR2: SQVTM, ANQGSEA. CDR3 residues: CSVVREDTEAFF.

V gene TRBV6-5 combines with J gene TRBJ1-4; no DNA is available, so the TRBD1 call from TCRdb remains unchecked. CDR3 length equals 13 residues. CDR1 is MNHEY, CDR2 SVGAGI, per germline. CDR3 sequence reads: CASSYGTGEKLFF.

The chain joins TRBV7-2 to TRBJ2-3. The CDR3 sequence is 15 residues long. Looked up from germline, CDR1 is SGHTA and CDR2 is FQGNSA. CDR3 amino acids: CASSLARSSTDTQYF.

The J gene is TRBJ2-5, the V gene TRBV6-5; lacking DNA, the TRBD1 call made by TCRdb goes unchecked. This CDR3 has 17 amino acids. Germline assignment: CDR1 MNHEY and CDR2 SVGAGI. The CDR3 sequence: CASSYSPGQGDQETQYF.

The V gene is TRBV12-3 or TRBV12-4, the J gene TRBJ2-7. CDR3 length: 14 amino acids. The CDR3 is CASSSFDGSYEQYF.

V gene TRBV20-1 combines with J gene TRBJ1-3; absent DNA, TCRdb's TRBD1 call cannot be checked. The CDR3 extends over 16 amino acids. Germline values: CDR1 DFQATT, CDR2 SNEGSKA (reference sequence). The CDR3 is CSASPTGISSGNTIYF.

The chain uses TRBV5-4 and TRBJ2-1; TCRdb's D gene call, TRBD1, goes unchecked for lack of DNA. The CDR3 extends over 15 amino acids. The germline CDR1 and CDR2 sequences are SGHNT and YYREEE (reference sequence). The chain's CDR3 is CASSFDISRGNEQFF.

V usage is TRBV10-3 and J usage is TRBJ2-1; the TCRdb D gene call, TRBD2, has no DNA to confirm it. The CDR3 totals 17 residues. Germline V CDR1 and CDR2: ENHRY, SYGVKD. CDR3 sequence reads: CAISDSGGPLSYNEQFF.

This chain uses TRBV27 with TRBJ2-1; lacking DNA, the TRBD2 call made by TCRdb goes unchecked. Germline CDR1 is MNHEY and CDR2 is SMNVEV (reference sequence). This CDR3 has 15 residues. CDR3: CASSLSSLVGGEQFF.

Here the CDR3 reads CASSLVGTANTEAFF. The chain employs TRBV7-3 and TRBJ1-1; the D call from TCRdb, TRBD1, cannot be confirmed without DNA. This CDR3 spans 15 amino acids. Germline loops: CDR1 SGHTA, CDR2 FQGTGA.

This chain's CDR3 is CSATEGGRSNYEQYF. This chain links TRBV20-1 with TRBJ2-7; no DNA is available, so the TRBD2 call from TCRdb remains unchecked. Germline V gene lookup returns CDR1 DFQATT and CDR2 SNEGSKA (reference sequence). The CDR3 has 15 amino acids.

The V call is TRBV6-1, the J call TRBJ2-1. The CDR3 has 14 amino acids. CDR1 and CDR2 from the germline V gene are MNHNS and SASEGT. CDR3 sequence: CASSGLAVHNEQFF.

This chain joins TRBV24-1 and TRBJ1-4; TCRdb's D call, TRBD1, is unchecked because there is no DNA. This CDR3 is 12 amino acids long. Germline CDR1 and CDR2: KGHDR and SFDVKD. This chain's CDR3 is CAQRTADEKLFF.